What follows is one TCR beta chain and its context. The source of the sample is a study of blood T cell repertoires in COVID-19. Study context: Samples came from the United States, Italy and Spain, spanning acute and convalescent COVID-19. PBMCs, B-cell-depleted T cells, or T cells provided the cDNA or gDNA that made up the material.

In the study's own analysis: Reference gene primers were amplified, and this amplification served to estimate nucleated cell counts. Sequenced by immunoSEQ multiplex PCR; TCRdb stores in-frame clones only, minus some. V, J and clone size derive from that table, while D and trimming were established from the DNA sequence. Counted here are around 26,000 clones, under 90% occurring once; the ten biggest clones make up around a third. This TCR was recovered from a human donor in a cohort sampled during active COVID-19. Sequenced sample: peripheral blood.

The CDR3 bases are TGTGCCAGCAGTATTTACGACTACCCCGCGGGCTACGAGCAGTACTTC. This codes for CASSIYDYPAGYEQYF. The gene calls are TRBV28 and TRBJ2-7; a weak D match, TRBD2 (5 bases). This CDR3 is 16 amino acids long. Trimming shortened V by 5 bases and J by 3 bases, and 20 bases separated the two germline ends. Germline V lookup: CDR1 MDHEN, CDR2 SYDVKM.